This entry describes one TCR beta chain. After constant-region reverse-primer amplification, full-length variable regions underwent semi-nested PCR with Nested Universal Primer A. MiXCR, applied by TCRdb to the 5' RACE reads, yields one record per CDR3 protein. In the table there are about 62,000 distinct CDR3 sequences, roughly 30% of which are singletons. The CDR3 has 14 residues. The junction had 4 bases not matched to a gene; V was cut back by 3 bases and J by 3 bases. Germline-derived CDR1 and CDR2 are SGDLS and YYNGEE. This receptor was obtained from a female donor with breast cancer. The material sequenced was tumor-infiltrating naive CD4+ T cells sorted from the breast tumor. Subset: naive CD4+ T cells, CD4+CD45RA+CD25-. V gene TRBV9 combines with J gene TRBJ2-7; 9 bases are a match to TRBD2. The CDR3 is CASSGAGGLYEQYF. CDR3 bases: TGTGCCAGCAGCGGAGCGGGGGGCCTCTACGAGCAGTACTTC.